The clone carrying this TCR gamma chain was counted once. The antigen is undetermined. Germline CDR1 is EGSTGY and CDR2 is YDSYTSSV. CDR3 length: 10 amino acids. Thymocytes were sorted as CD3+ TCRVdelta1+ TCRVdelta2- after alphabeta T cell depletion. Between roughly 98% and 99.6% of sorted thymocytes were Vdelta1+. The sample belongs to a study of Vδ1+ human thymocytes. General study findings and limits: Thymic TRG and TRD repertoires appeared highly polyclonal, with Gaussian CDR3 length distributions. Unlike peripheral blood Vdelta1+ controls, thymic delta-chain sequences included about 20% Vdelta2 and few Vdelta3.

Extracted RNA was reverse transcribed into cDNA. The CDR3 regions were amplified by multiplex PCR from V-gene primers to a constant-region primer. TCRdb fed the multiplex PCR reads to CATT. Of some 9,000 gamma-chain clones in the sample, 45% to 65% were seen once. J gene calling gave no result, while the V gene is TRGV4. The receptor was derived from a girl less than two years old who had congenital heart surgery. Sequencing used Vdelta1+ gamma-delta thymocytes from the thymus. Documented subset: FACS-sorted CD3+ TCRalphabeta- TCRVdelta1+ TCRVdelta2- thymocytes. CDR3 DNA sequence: TGTGCCACCTGGGATGGGTCGGAACTCTTT. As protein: CATWDGSELF.